This T cell receptor beta chain was recorded in a study of blood T cell repertoires in COVID-19 (dated by TCRdb to the early 2020s). Regarding the research as a whole: Collaborator samples came from the United States, Italy and Spain and covered acute and convalescent phases of COVID-19. The prospective study material was composed of cDNA or gDNA derived from T cells, B-cell-depleted T cells, or PBMCs. Subjects who had been exposed to COVID-19, were actively infected with it, or had recovered from it provided the deeply sampled blood TCRbeta repertoires that made up the dataset. The repertoires were released in a freely available public database intended as a resource for research on the immune response to SARS-CoV-2. Samples were obtained from the ongoing ImmuneRACE study (first 160 participants) and from over 1,000 subjects provided by 6 global collaborators. The sample metadata nearly always contained a de-identified subject ID, COVID-19 status, age in years and sex. Where HLA class I and class II types were available, the types were taken from metadata supplied by the sample provider, not from assay-based typing.

A remark on this clone: The antigen this receptor binds is unknown. No base-level quality is on record; no much larger clone is a single base apart.

Study-wide conclusions, independent of this receptor: The quantity of clinical and demographic metadata differed by source and by participant and was supplied without curation.

In Seattle, one collaborating source enrolled patients while the infection was active and tracked those patients longitudinally over the course of disease. Collaborating institutions collected whole blood in K2EDTA tubes following their own protocols. For TCRbeta analysis, collaborators shipped samples in one of three forms: frozen whole blood, isolated PBMCs, or DNA extracted from either of those sample types. TCRbeta CDR3 regions were amplified from genomic DNA using the immunoSEQ Assay, a bias-controlled multiplex PCR. On the authors' methods: The number of nucleated cells in each sample was estimated from the amplification of reference gene primers within the assay. Sequence reads were collapsed and filtered to measure the absolute abundance of every unique TCRbeta CDR3 rearrangement. For each sample, productive Simpson clonality was calculated by taking the square root of Simpson's diversity index across productive rearrangements. TCRdb obtained this table from immuneACCESS and retained in-frame rearrangements with V and J assigned. These tables miss some clones; where compared with another copy, unresolved V genes account for less than half of the shortfall, and the remainder is unexplained. V and J calls and clone size follow that table, whereas D and trimming were derived from the DNA. Here the sample has just under 350,000 clones; more than 70% occur a single time. Of the sample, about 7.3% is held by the ten largest clones.

Reading the germline V gene gives CDR1 MDHEN and CDR2 SYDVKM. Here V drops 7 bases and J drops 5 bases, and the junction holds 9 bases not matched to any gene. The CDR3 has 16 amino acids, counting the end cysteine and phenylalanine. Only the CDR3 DNA stays, 48 bases, in frame from base 1. Rearrangement joined TRBV28 to TRBJ1-6, and 9 bases in between align with TRBD1. What was sequenced was peripheral blood. The sequence was obtained from a woman in her seventies with COVID-19, enrolled during active disease. The bases read TGTGCCAGCACCAGCCCCGGGACAGGGAATAATTCACCCCTCCACTTT. This codes for CASTSPGTGNNSPLHF.